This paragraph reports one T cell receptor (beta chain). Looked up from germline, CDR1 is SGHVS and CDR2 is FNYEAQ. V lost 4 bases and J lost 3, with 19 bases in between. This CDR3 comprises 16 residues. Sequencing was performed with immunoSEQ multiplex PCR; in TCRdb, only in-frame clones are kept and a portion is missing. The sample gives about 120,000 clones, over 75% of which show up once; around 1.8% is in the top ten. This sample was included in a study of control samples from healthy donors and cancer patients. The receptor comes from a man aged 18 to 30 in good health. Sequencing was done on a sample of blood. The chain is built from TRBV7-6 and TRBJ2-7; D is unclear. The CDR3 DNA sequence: TGTGCCAGCAGCTCCCGGCTGCTAGGGCGGTTCTACGAGCAGTACTTC. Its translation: CASSSRLLGRFYEQYF.